One and the same sample provided the 2 T cell receptor beta chains below, sequenced in a study of blood T cell repertoires in COVID-19. The assay was immunoSEQ multiplex PCR, and TCRdb's table has in-frame clones only and misses some. Of 40,000 to 60,000 clones listed, roughly 86% are singletons. Material for sequencing was peripheral blood. These receptors all come from an elderly man with active COVID-19.

The chain employs TRBV3-1 (or the pseudogene TRBV3-2) and TRBJ1-4; the match to TRBD1 covers 7 bases. This CDR3 comprises 15 residues. Germline V gene sequence: CDR1 LGHDT, CDR2 YNNKEL (reference sequence). J was trimmed by 4 bases and V by 5 bases; bases with no gene match: 7. The CDR3 spells CASSSPGQSNEKLFF. CDR3 in DNA: TGTGCCAGCAGCTCTCCGGGACAGAGTAATGAAAAACTGTTTTTT.

CDR3 loop: CAISAGTGLRAFF. The DNA of the CDR3 is TGTGCCATCAGCGCCGGGACAGGGCTAAGAGCTTTCTTT. The chain recombines TRBV10-3 with TRBJ1-1; 9 bases map to TRBD1. The CDR3 has 13 residues. The V and J ends lost 6 bases and 10 bases, in that order; junction bases with no gene match: 9. Germline V lookup: CDR1 ENHRY, CDR2 SYGVKD.